Here is one TCR beta chain with its context. The data stem from a study of T cells in Graves' hyperthyroidism and ophthalmopathy. The germline V gene encodes CDR1 MNHEY and CDR2 SVGAGI. The CDR3 has 15 amino acids. With 2 bases removed from V and 8 bases from J, the gap between germline ends came to 16 bases. The authors took PBMCs from 7.5 to 10 ml fresh peripheral blood. The CDR3 regions of TCR beta were amplified from RNA transcripts. When the TCR CDR3 underwent first-round RT-PCR, the HTBI primer set was used. TCRdb used MiXCR to reprocess the multiplex PCR reads, holding one entry per CDR3 protein. Of over 400,000 distinct CDR3 sequences listed, less than 25% were seen once; the top ten hold under 55%.

This receptor was taken from a woman aged 70-85 years with Graves' ophthalmopathy. The sequenced sample consisted of blood. The J gene is TRBJ2-1, the V gene TRBV6-5; no clear D gene. Here the CDR3 reads CASSYRPLVQYEQFF. CDR3 nucleotide sequence: TGTGCCAGCAGTTACCGTCCCCTAGTTCAGTATGAGCAGTTCTTC.